The clone carrying this T cell receptor beta chain was detected ten times or more. What it recognizes is unknown. This sample is part of a study of read filtering for tumor transcriptome and immune sequencing. In the study overall: DNase treatment preceded whole-transcriptome library preparation.

The V gene lost 3 bases and the J gene lost 5 bases, with 7 bases spanning the gap. The V gene's germline CDR1 is MDHEN and CDR2 SYDVKM. The CDR3 runs 12 residues. Overall study findings and caveats: Even smaller IR-seq throughput identified most shared clonotypes. IR-seq and RNA-seq agreed better without single-read clonotypes.

The library was built from approximately 400 ng RNA with molecular barcoded adaptors for alpha/delta and beta/gamma chains. TCRdb reanalysed the reads using MiXCR and keeps one entry per CDR3 protein. The sample yields approximately 90,000 distinct CDR3 sequences, about 22% seen once. The sample was a population of CD138-negative cells sorted from bone marrow. This TCR came from a donor at least 40 years old with multiple myeloma. The chain joins TRBV28 to TRBJ1-1; the D is unclear. The CDR3 nucleotides read TGTGCCAGCAGTTTTAGCGTAACTGAAGCTTTCTTT. Protein sequence: CASSFSVTEAFF.